The rows below give T cell receptor beta chains drawn from one sample of a study of cytomegalovirus exposure and HLA in healthy donors. Profiled with immunoSEQ multiplex PCR; TCRdb holds only in-frame clones, not every one. In the table there are about 150,000 clones, approximately 9% of which are singletons. Specimen: PBMCs. The receptors stem from a male donor in good health and CMV-seronegative. CDR3s include the opening cysteine and the closing phenylalanine or tryptophan.

v_call	j_call	cdr3_aa
TRBV29-1	TRBJ2-1	CSVEGSKESSYNEQFF
TRBV28	TRBJ1-1	CASKEGRTEAFF
TRBV6-8	TRBJ1-6	CASSYHCLSNNSPLHF
TRBV18	TRBJ1-1	CASYAAGGNTEAFF
TRBV28	TRBJ1-2	CASTEAYGYTF
TRBV7-9	TRBJ1-2	CASSPQGAYGYTF
TRBV6-5	TRBJ2-1	CASSYSRSGREFF
TRBV7-2	TRBJ2-3	CASSLDSAADTQYF
TRBV19	TRBJ1-1	CASSRNLRSRGREETEAFF
TRBV4-3	TRBJ2-7	CASSQDGSGSYEQYF
TRBV7-2	TRBJ2-2	CASSFFFGGGPAGELFF
TRBV6-5	TRBJ1-1	CASSQEMNTEAFF
TRBV7-9	TRBJ2-1	CASSFGEDNEQFF
TRBV7-3	TRBJ2-2	CASSLSLGLAGAGELFF
TRBV5-3	TRBJ2-3	CARSGTSGGISTDTQYF
TRBV29-1	TRBJ1-2	CSVFASPRYGYTF
TRBV19	TRBJ2-7	CASSDRDRPYEQYF